This is a list of T cell receptor beta chains from one sample in a study of cytomegalovirus exposure and HLA in healthy donors. Using immunoSEQ multiplex PCR, the repertoire was profiled, and TCRdb retains in-frame clones only, with some absent. The sample consists of approximately 130,000 clones, about 77% of them appearing once. Sequenced material: PBMCs. The receptors were sampled from a man aged 50 to 60 in good health and CMV-seronegative. Each CDR3 is given with its conserved first and last residue.

J gene: TRBJ2-2; V gene: TRBV9; CDR3 protein: CASSVAPGLVGTGELFF
J gene: TRBJ2-2; V gene: TRBV19; CDR3 protein: CASRSASGSPGELFF
J gene: TRBJ2-7; V gene: TRBV9; CDR3 protein: CASSVDGISSYEQYF
J gene: TRBJ2-1; V gene: TRBV12-5; CDR3 protein: CASGFKSGQGLNEQFF
J gene: -; V gene: TRBV5-1; CDR3 protein: CASSLDLRGSYEQYF
J gene: TRBJ1-5; V gene: TRBV6-6; CDR3 protein: CASSLGQDNQPQHF
J gene: TRBJ2-1; V gene: TRBV7-9; CDR3 protein: CASSFTVLAGGYNEQFF
J gene: TRBJ2-7; V gene: TRBV11-2; CDR3 protein: CASSKQQGNEQYF
J gene: TRBJ2-3; V gene: TRBV5-1; CDR3 protein: CASRTDRVPDTQYF
J gene: TRBJ2-1; V gene: TRBV5-4; CDR3 protein: CASSAELAAAYNEQFF
J gene: TRBJ2-5; V gene: TRBV7-2; CDR3 protein: CASSLASGYGQETQYF
J gene: TRBJ2-5; V gene: TRBV7-2; CDR3 protein: CASSPTSGRQETQYF
J gene: TRBJ2-2; V gene: TRBV15; CDR3 protein: CASRERVNTGELFF
J gene: TRBJ2-1; V gene: TRBV4-3; CDR3 protein: CASSLMTGAYNEQFF
J gene: TRBJ2-7; V gene: TRBV28; CDR3 protein: CASSSYNGNGQYF
J gene: TRBJ2-3; V gene: TRBV2; CDR3 protein: CASSARQGTDTQYF
J gene: TRBJ1-4; V gene: TRBV2; CDR3 protein: CASSEEGGELFF
J gene: TRBJ1-1; V gene: TRBV19; CDR3 protein: CASTAGRSNTEAFF
J gene: TRBJ1-2; V gene: TRBV28; CDR3 protein: CASAGHNYGYTF
J gene: TRBJ2-3; V gene: TRBV18; CDR3 protein: CASSPPTATDTQYF
J gene: TRBJ2-7; V gene: TRBV7-2; CDR3 protein: CASTMLGGGIYEQYF
J gene: -; V gene: TRBV10-2; CDR3 protein: CASSVAGVVYEQYF
J gene: TRBJ2-1; V gene: TRBV20-1; CDR3 protein: CSVPLGEQFF
J gene: TRBJ2-7; V gene: TRBV4-1; CDR3 protein: CASGPSGEQYF
J gene: TRBJ2-1; V gene: TRBV6-1; CDR3 protein: CASSAHLAAYNEQFF
J gene: TRBJ1-2; V gene: TRBV9; CDR3 protein: CASSAGGVGGYTF
J gene: TRBJ1-2; V gene: TRBV2; CDR3 protein: CASSGISGDYGYTF
J gene: TRBJ2-5; V gene: TRBV19; CDR3 protein: CASSWTGLETQYF
J gene: TRBJ1-2; V gene: TRBV30; CDR3 protein: CAWSWGQNYGYTF
J gene: TRBJ2-5; V gene: TRBV5-4; CDR3 protein: CASSLEAGRGETQYF
J gene: TRBJ2-5; V gene: TRBV25-1; CDR3 protein: CASSHYPGETQYF